The text below deals with one T cell receptor (beta chain). Measured with immunoSEQ multiplex PCR; TCRdb has only the in-frame clones, and not every one. The sample consists of about 5,600 clones, 82% of them appearing once. The record originates from a study of tumor T cells in aggressive B-cell lymphoma. CDR3 size: 16 residues. CDR1 and CDR2 (germline): SGHVS, FNYEAQ. V trimming: 1 base; J trimming: 5 bases; junction bases outside the gene matches: 4. The TCR was taken from an adult with diffuse large B cell lymphoma. The V gene is TRBV7-6, the J gene TRBJ2-2; the match to TRBD1 covers 10 bases. The sample taken for sequencing was tumor tissue. DNA of the CDR3: TGTGCCAGCAGCTTAGAGACAGGGGGCGCAACCGGGGAGCTGTTTTTT. Encoded protein: CASSLETGGATGELFF.